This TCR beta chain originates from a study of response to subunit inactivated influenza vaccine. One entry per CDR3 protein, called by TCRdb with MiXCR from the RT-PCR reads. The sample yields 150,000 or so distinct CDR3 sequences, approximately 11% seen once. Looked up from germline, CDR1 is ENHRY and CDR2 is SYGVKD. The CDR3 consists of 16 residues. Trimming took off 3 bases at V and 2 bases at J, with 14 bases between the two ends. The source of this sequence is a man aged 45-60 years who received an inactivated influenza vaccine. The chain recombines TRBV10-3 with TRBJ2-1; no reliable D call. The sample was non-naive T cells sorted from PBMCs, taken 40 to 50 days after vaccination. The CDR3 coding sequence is TGTGCCATCAGTGAATTGGACGAAGTACCCTACAATGAGCAGTTCTTC. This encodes CAISELDEVPYNEQFF.